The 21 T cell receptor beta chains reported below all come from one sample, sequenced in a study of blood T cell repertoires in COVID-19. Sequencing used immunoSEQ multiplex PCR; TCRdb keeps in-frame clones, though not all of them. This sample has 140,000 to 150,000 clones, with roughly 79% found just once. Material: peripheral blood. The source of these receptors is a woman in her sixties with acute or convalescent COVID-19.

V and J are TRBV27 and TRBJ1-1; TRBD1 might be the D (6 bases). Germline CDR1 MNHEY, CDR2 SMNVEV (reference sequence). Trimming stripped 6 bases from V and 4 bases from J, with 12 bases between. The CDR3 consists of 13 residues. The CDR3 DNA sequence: TGTGCCAGCAGACTCGGACAGAGCACTGAAGCTTTCTTT. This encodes CASRLGQSTEAFF.

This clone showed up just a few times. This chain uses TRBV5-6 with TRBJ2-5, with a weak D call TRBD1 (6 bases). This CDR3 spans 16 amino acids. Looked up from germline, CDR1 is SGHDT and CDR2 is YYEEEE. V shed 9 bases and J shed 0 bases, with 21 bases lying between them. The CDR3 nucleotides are TGTGCCAACCATGGACAGAACGGGCCTCACCAAGAGACCCAGTACTTC. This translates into CANHGQNGPHQETQYF. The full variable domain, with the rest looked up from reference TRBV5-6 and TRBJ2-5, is DAGVTQSPTHLIKTRGQQVTLRCSPKSGHDTVSWYQQALGQGPQFIFQYYEEEERQRGNFPDRFSGHQFPNYSSELNVNALLLGDSALYLCANHGQNGPHQETQYFGPGTRLLVL.

CDR3: CASSLDRKRSRTYNEQFF. The CDR3 nucleotides are TGTGCCAGCAGTTTAGACCGAAAGCGGTCGAGGACCTACAATGAGCAGTTCTTC. The chain carries TRBV27 and TRBJ2-1, with D tentatively TRBD2 (5 bases). The CDR3 is 18 residues long. V lost 2 bases to trimming and J lost 2 bases, with 19 bases between them. CDR1 and CDR2 from the germline V gene are MNHEY and SMNVEV (reference sequence).

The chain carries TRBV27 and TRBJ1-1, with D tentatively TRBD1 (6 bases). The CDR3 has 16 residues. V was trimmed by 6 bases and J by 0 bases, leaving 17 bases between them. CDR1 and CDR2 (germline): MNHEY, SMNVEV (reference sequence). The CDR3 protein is CASSRLSGHLNTEAFF. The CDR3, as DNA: TGTGCCAGCAGCAGACTCTCGGGACATCTGAACACTGAAGCTTTCTTT.

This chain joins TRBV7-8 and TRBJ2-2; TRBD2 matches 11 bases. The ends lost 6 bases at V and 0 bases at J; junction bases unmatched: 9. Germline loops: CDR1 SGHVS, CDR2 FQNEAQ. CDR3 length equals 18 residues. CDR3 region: CASRGGLAGASNTGELFF. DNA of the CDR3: TGTGCCAGCAGGGGAGGACTAGCGGGCGCCTCGAACACCGGGGAGCTGTTTTTT.

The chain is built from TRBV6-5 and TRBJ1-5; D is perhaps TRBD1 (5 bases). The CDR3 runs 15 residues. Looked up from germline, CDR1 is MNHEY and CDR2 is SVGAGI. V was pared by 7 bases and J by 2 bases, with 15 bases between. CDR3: CASTQGAVGNQPQHF. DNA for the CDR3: TGTGCCAGCACCCAAGGGGCGGTCGGCAATCAGCCCCAGCATTTT.

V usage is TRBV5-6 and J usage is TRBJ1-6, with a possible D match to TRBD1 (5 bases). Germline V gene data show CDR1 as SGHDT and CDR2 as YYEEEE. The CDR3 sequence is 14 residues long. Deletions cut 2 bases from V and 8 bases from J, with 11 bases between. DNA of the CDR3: TGTGCCAGCAGCTTCGCGGGGGATTATTCACCCCTCCACTTT. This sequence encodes CASSFAGDYSPLHF.

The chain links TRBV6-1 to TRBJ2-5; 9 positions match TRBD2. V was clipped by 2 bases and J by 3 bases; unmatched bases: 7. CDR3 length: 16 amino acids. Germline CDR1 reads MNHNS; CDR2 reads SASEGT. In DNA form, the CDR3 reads TGTGCCAGCAGTGAACCCCGGCGGGAGGGAAAAGAGACCCAGTACTTC. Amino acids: CASSEPRREGKETQYF.

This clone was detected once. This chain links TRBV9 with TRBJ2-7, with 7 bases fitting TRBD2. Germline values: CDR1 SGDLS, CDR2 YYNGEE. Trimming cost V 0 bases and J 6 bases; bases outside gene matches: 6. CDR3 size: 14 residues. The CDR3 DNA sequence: TGTGCCAGCAGCGTAGGGGGGAGGGACGTCGAGCAGTACTTC. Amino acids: CASSVGGRDVEQYF.

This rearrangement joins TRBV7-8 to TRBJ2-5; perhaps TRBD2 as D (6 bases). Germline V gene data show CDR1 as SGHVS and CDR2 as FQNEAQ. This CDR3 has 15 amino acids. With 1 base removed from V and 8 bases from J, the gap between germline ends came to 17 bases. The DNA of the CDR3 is TGTGCCAGCAGCTTAGGGGGGAGCGGGCGTTACACCCAGTACTTC. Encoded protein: CASSLGGSGRYTQYF. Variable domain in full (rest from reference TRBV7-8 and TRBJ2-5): GAGVSQSPRYKVAKRGQDVALRCDPISGHVSLFWYQQALGQGPEFLTYFQNEAQLDKSGLPSDRFFAERPEGSVSTLKIQRTQQEDSAVYLCASSLGGSGRYTQYFGPGTRLLVL.

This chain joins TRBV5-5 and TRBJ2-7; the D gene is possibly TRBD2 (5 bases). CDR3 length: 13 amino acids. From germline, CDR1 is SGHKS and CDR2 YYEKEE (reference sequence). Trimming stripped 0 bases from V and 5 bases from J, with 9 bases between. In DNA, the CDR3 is TGTGCCAGCAGCTTGGCTGGAGGAAACGAGCAGTACTTC. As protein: CASSLAGGNEQYF.

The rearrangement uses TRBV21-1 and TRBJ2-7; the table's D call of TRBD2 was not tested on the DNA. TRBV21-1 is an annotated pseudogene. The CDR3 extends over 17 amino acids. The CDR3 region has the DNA TGTGCCAGCAGCAAAGGAAGGGGACTAGCGTATCTCTACGAGCAGTACTTC. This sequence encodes CASSKGRGLAYLYEQYF.

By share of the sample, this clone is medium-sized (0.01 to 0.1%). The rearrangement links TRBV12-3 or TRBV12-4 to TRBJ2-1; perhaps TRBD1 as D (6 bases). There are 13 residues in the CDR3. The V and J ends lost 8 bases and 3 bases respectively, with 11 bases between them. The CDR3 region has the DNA TGTGCCAGCCTGGACAGCAACTACAATGAGCAGTTCTTC. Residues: CASLDSNYNEQFF.

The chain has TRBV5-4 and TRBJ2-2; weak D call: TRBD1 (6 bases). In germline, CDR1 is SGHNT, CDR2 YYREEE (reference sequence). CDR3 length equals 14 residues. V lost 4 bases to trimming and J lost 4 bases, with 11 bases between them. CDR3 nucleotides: TGTGCCAGCAGCCTGGGGGCCTCCACCGGGGAGCTGTTTTTT. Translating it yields CASSLGASTGELFF.

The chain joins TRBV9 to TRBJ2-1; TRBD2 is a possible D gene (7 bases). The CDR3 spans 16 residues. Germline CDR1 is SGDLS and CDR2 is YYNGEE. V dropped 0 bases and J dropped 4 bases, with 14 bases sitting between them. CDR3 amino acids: CASSVVGGAGYNEQFF. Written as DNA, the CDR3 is TGTGCCAGCAGCGTAGTAGGGGGGGCCGGATACAATGAGCAGTTCTTC.

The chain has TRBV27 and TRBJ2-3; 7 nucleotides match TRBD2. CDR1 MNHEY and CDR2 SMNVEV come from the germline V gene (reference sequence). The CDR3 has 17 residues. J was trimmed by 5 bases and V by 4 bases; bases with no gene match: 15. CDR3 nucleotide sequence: TGTGCCAGCAGTTCCTTCTGGGGGAGGGAGGGCGGAGATACGCAGTATTTT. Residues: CASSSFWGREGGDTQYF.

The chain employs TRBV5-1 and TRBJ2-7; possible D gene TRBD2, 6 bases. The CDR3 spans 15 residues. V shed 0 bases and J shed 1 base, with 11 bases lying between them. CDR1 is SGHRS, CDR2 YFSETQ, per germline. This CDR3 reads CASSLGGRGSYEQYF. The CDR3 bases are TGCGCCAGCAGCTTGGGAGGTCGGGGGTCCTACGAGCAGTACTTC.

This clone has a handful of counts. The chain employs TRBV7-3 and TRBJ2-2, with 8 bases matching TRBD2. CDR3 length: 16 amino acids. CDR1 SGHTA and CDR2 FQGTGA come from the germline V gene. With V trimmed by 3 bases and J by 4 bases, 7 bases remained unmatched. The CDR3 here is CASSFSGGPATGELFF. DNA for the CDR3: TGTGCCAGCAGCTTTTCGGGAGGGCCGGCCACCGGGGAGCTGTTTTTT.

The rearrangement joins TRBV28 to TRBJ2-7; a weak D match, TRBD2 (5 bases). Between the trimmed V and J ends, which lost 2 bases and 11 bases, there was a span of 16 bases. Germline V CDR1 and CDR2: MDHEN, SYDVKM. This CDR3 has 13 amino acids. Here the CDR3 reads CASSLEGLAFEYF. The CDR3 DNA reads TGTGCCAGCAGTTTAGAAGGGCTAGCCTTTGAGTACTTC.

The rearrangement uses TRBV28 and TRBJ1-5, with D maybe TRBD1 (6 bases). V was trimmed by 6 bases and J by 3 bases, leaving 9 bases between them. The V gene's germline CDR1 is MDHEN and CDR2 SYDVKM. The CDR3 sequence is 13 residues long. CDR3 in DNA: TGTGCCAGCAGAACAGGGACCAATCAGCCCCAGCATTTT. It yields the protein CASRTGTNQPQHF. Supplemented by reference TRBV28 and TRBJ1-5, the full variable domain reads DVKVTQSSRYLVKRTGEKVFLECVQDMDHENMFWYRQDPGLGLRLIYFSYDVKMKEKGDIPEGYSVSREKKERFSLILESASTNQTSMYLCASRTGTNQPQHFGDGTRLSIL.

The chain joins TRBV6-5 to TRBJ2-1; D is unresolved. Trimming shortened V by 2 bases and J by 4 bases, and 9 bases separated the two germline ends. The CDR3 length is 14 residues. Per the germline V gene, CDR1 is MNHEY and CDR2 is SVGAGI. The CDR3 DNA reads TGTGCCAGCAGTTACCTTGCAGGTTACAATGAGCAGTTCTTC. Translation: CASSYLAGYNEQFF.